This T cell receptor beta chain is from a study of blood T cell repertoires in COVID-19. Study background: COVID-19 samples, acute and convalescent, were from the United States, Italy and Spain. The analysed material was cDNA or gDNA that came from T cells, B-cell-depleted T cells, or PBMCs.

The authors' processing: Reference gene primer amplification gave nucleated cell count estimates. Only in-frame clones appear in the TCRdb table, and some are missing; sequencing was by immunoSEQ multiplex PCR. V and J calls and clone size follow that table, whereas D and trimming were derived from the DNA. This sample has under 95,000 clones; around 87% occur once, and the top ten carry roughly 6.8%. The sequenced material came from peripheral blood. The TCR sequence derives from a human donor with acute or convalescent COVID-19. The donor label of this sample is uncertain.

The DNA for the CDR3 is TGTGCCAGCAGCCTCATGGGGGGGTCCTACGAGCAGTACTTC. As protein: CASSLMGGSYEQYF. The chain is built from TRBV7-6 and TRBJ2-7; 7 positions match TRBD2. Germline CDR1 SGHVS, CDR2 FNYEAQ. The junction had 5 bases not matched to a gene; V was cut back by 5 bases and J by 1 base. The CDR3 has 14 residues. The full variable domain, rest sourced from reference TRBV7-6 and TRBJ2-7, is GAGVSQSPRYKVTKRGQDVALRCDPISGHVSLYWYRQALGQGPEFLTYFNYEAQQDKSGLPNDRFSAERPEGSISTLTIQRTEQRDSAMYRCASSLMGGSYEQYFGPGTRLTVT.